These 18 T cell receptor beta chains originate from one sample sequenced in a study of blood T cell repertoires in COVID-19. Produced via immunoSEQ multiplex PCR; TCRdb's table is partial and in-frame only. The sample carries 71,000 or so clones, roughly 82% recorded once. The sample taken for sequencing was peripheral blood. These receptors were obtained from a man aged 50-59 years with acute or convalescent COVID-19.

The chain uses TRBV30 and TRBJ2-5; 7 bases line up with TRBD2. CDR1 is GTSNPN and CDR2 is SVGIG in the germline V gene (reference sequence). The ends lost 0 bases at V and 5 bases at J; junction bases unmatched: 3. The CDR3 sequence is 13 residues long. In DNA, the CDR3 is TGTGCCTGGAGTGTGCGGGGAGGGGAGACCCAGTACTTC. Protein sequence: CAWSVRGGETQYF.

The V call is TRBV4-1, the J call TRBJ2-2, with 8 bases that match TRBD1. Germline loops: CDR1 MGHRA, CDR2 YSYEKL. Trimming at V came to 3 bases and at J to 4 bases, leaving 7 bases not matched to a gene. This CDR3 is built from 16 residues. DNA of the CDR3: TGCGCCAGCAGCCAGGAAGACAGGGGTATCACCGGGGAGCTGTTTTTT. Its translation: CASSQEDRGITGELFF.

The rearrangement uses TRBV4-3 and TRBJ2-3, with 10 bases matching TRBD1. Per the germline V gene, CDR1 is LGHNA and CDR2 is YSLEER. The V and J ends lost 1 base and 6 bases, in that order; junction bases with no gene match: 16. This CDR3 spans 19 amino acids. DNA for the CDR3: TGCGCCAGCAGCCAAGGGCTGATGACAGGGGGCGGGTGGTCGGATACGCAGTATTTT. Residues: CASSQGLMTGGGWSDTQYF.

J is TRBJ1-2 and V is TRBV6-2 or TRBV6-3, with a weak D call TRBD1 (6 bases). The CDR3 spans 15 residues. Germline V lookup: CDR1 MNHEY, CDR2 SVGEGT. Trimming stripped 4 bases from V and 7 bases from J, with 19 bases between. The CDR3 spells CASSSLSTGGGGYTF. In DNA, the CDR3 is TGTGCCAGCAGTTCACTATCGACAGGCGGCGGTGGCTACACCTTC.

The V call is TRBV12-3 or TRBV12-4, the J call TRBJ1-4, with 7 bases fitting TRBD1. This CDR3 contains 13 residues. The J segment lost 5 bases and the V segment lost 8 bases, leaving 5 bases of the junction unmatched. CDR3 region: CASRQGGNEKLFF. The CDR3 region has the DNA TGTGCCAGCCGACAGGGTGGGAATGAAAAACTGTTTTTT.

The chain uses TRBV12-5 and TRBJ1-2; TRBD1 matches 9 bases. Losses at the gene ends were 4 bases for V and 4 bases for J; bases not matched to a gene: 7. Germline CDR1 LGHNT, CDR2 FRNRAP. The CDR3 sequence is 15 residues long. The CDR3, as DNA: TGTGCTAGTGGTTGGGGTGCGGGACAGGGCTATGGCTACACCTTC. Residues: CASGWGAGQGYGYTF.

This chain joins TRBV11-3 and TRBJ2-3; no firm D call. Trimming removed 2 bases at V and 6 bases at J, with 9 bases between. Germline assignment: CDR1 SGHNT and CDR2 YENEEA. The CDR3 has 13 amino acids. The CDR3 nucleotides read TGTGCCAGCAGCTTAAGCCCCGAGGATACGCAGTATTTT. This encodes CASSLSPEDTQYF.

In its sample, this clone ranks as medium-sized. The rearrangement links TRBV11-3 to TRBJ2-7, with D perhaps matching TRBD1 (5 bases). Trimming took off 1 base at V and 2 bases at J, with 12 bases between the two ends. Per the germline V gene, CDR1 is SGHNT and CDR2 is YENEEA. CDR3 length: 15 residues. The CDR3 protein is CASSLGGQGTYEQYF. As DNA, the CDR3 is TGTGCCAGCAGCTTAGGAGGCCAGGGAACCTACGAGCAGTACTTC.

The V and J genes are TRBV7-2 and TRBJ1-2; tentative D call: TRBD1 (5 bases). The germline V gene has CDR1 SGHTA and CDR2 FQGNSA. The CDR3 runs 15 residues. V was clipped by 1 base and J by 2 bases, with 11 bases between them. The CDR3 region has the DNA TGTGCCAGCAGCTTAGAGGAGGGGCACAACTATGGCTACACCTTC. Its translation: CASSLEEGHNYGYTF.

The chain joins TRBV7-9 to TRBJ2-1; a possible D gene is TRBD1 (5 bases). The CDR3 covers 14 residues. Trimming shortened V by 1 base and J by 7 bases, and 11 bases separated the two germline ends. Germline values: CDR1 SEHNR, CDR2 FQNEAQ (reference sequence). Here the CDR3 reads CASSLDVGANEQFF. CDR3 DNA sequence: TGTGCCAGCAGCTTAGATGTAGGGGCGAATGAGCAGTTCTTC.

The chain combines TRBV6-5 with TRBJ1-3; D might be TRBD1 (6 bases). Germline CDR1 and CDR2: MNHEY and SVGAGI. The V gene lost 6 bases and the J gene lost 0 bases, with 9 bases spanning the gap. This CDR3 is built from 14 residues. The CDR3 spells CASRGGNSGNTIYF. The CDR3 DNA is TGTGCCAGCAGAGGGGGTAACTCTGGAAACACCATATATTTT.

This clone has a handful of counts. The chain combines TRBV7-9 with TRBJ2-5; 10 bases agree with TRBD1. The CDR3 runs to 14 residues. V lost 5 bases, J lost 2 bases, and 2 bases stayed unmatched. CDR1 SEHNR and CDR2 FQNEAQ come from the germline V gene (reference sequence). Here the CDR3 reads CASSPGQGQETQYF. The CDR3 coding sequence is TGTGCCAGCAGCCCGGGACAGGGGCAAGAGACCCAGTACTTC. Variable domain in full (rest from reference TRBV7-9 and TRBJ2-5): DTGVSQNPRHKITKRGQNVTFRCDPISEHNRLYWYRQTLGQGPEFLTYFQNEAQLEKSRLLSDRFSAERPKGSFSTLEIQRTEQGDSAMYLCASSPGQGQETQYFGPGTRLLVL.

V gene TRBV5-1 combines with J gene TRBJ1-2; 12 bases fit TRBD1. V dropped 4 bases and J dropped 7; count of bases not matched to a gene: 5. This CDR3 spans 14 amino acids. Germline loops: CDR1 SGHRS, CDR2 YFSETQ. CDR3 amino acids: CASSPGQGAFGYTF. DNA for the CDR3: TGCGCCAGCAGCCCGGGACAGGGGGCGTTTGGCTACACCTTC.

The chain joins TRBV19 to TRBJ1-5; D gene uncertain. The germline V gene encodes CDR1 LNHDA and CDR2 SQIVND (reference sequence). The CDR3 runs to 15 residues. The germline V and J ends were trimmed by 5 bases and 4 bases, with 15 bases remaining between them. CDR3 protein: CASSLTLGQNQPQHF. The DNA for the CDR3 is TGTGCCAGTAGTCTGACACTGGGCCAAAATCAGCCCCAGCATTTT.

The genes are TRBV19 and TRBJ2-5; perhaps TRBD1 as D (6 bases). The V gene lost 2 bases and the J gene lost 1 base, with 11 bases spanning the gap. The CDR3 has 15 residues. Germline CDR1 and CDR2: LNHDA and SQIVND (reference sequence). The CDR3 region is CASSIHQGTQETQYF. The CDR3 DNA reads TGTGCCAGTAGTATACATCAGGGGACCCAAGAGACCCAGTACTTC.

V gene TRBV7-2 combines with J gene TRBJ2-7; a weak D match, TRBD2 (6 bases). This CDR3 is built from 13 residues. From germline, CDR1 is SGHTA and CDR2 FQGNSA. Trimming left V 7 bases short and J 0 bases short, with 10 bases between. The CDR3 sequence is CASTLGGSYEQYF. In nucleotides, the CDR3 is TGTGCCAGCACCCTCGGGGGCTCCTACGAGCAGTACTTC.

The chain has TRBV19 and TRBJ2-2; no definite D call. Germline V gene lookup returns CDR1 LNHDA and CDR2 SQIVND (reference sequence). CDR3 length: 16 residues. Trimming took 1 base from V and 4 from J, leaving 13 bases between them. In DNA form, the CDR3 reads TGTGCCAGTAGTATAGGTTGGTCGAGCGCCACCGGGGAGCTGTTTTTT. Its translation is CASSIGWSSATGELFF.

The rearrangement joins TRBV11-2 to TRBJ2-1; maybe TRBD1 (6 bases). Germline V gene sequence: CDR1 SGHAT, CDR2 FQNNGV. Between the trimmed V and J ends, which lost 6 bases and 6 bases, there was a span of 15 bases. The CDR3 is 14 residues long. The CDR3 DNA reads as TGTGCCAGCAGTCATTTGGTAGGGGGCAATGAGCAGTTCTTC. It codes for CASSHLVGGNEQFF. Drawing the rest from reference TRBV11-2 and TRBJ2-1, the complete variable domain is EAGVAQSPRYKIIEKRQSVAFWCNPISGHATLYWYQQILGQGPKLLIQFQNNGVVDDSQLPKDRFSAERLKGVDSTLKIQPAKLEDSAVYLCASSHLVGGNEQFFGPGTRLTVL.